This T cell receptor beta chain originates from a study of CD4+ T cells in melanoma (dated by TCRdb to 2021 to 2024). Regarding the complete study: Neoantigen-specific CD4+ T cells in human melanoma were what the study investigated. What the research found in general, with its limitations: Neoantigen-specific CD4+ T cells in melanoma were reported to have a range of differentiation states. The report described a correlation between neoantigen-specific CD4+ T cells and the function of CD8+ T cells, macrophages and B cells.

Patients with melanoma were used as donors. The receptor library was made with the immunoSEQ multiplex PCR assay. TCRdb took this table from immuneACCESS and kept in-frame rearrangements with V and J called. Such tables lack part of the clones; where checked against another copy, unresolved V genes explain under half of the gap, and the rest is unexplained. Here the sample has 110,000 to 150,000 clones; roughly 91% occur a single time. The top ten clonotypes cover more than 1.5% of the sample. On this clone itself: What antigen it recognizes has not been identified. The sample holds no much larger clone one base away, and base qualities are not on file.

V loses 1 base at its end and J loses 15 bases; junction bases beyond the gene matches: 6. Taken from the germline V gene, the CDR1 and CDR2 loops are SGHTS and YDEGEE. The CDR3 holds 12 amino acids from the cysteine to the phenylalanine. Only CDR3 DNA is held: 36 bases, read in frame from base 1. The receptor was derived from a human donor with melanoma. Recombination joined TRBV5-8 with TRBJ2-1; 8 bases in the junction line up with TRBD1. The CDR3: CASSLSRGQGFF. The base sequence is TGTGCCAGCAGCTTGTCTAGAGGACAGGGGTTCTTC. The reference TRBV5-8 and TRBJ2-1 proteins fill in what lies around the CDR3, so the full variable domain reads EAGVTQSPTHLIKTRGQQATLRCSPISGHTSVYWYQQALGLGLQFLLWYDEGEERNRGNFPPRFSGRQFPNYSSELNVNALELEDSALYLCASSLSRGQGFFGPGTRLTVL.